This T cell receptor beta chain came from a study of early T cells in non-severe SARS-CoV-2 infection (dated by TCRdb to the early 2020s). Describing the broader study: Because TCR sequencing was done on bulk RNA from unsorted whole blood, the alpha and beta chains could not be paired.

The study was a case-control design nested within a healthcare worker cohort in London, UK, with weekly nasopharyngeal swab PCR tests and blood sampling. Healthcare workers were recruited during the week of the UK lockdown, between 23 and 31 March 2020, and followed weekly for up to 16 weeks. What the work shows at the level of the full study, not this receptor alone: VDJdb matching was skewed toward anti-spike CD8 responses and likely underestimated virus-specific expansions by missing private and CD4 specificities.

The method behind the library was 5' RACE. The instrument given in TCRdb is NextSeq 500. To correct for sequencing error and PCR bias, the TCR library protocol tagged individual cDNA molecules with unique molecular identifiers. Both TCR alpha and beta chains were sequenced, and tight co-correlation was observed between alpha and beta sequence abundances in each sample. The paper's processing steps were these. V gene, J gene and CDR3 annotation of TCR sequences was performed with Decombinator V4. Expanded TCRs were defined as changing significantly between any two time points under a Poisson model with p below 0.0001. Abundances of TCRs were expressed as counts per million after normalisation to the total number of TCRs sequenced in each sample. MAIT TCRs were defined by TRAV1-2 paired with TRAJ12, TRAJ20 or TRAJ33, and iNKT TCRs by TRAV10 paired with TRAJ18. VDJdb, accessed 1 November 2021, was searched for CMV, EBV and SARS-CoV-2 annotated TCRs, with TCRs annotated for multiple antigens excluded. TCRdb reanalyzed the raw reads on its own, using fastp at Q25 for trimming and MiXCR for clone calling, and kept in-frame beta chains. A single entry per CDR3 protein holds the most common genes and DNA from its merged rows. The V and J calls were determined by TCRdb, not by the authors. This sample has approximately 46,000 distinct CDR3 sequences in its table, and 5.5% to 6.5% of those were observed once. In total, the top ten clones hold roughly 12% of the sample.

CDR1 is given as MGHRA and CDR2 as YSYEKL, both from the germline V gene. V loses 4 bases, J loses 0 bases, and the germline ends lie 11 bases apart. CDR3 length: 15 amino acids, cysteine to phenylalanine. Only the CDR3 part of the read is kept: 45 bases, read in frame from the first base. Concerning this clonotype itself: Its antigen target is currently unknown. Base qualities are not provided; no much larger clone lies one nucleotide away.

Sample: whole blood. The TCR originated in an adult who was a healthcare worker with PCR-confirmed SARS-CoV-2 infection or an uninfected control (not recorded which). The rearranged segments are TRBV4-1 and TRBJ2-3, with the D gene not confidently named. In nucleotides, the sequence is TGCGCCAGCAGCCTTGGGCCCTCTAGCACAGATACGCAGTATTTT. This is translated as CASSLGPSSTDTQYF.